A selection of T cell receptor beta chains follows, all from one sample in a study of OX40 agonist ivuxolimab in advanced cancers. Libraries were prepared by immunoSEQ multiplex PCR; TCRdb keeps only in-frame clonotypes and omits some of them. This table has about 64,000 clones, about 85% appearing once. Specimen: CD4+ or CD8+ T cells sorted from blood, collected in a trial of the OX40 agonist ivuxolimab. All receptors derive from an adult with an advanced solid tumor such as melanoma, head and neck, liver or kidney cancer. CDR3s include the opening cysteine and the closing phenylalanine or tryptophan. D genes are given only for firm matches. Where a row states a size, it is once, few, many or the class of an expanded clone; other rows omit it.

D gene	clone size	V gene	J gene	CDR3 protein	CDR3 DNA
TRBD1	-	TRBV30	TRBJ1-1	CAWSGTGNTEAFF	TGTGCCTGGAGTGGGACAGGGAACACTGAAGCTTTCTTT
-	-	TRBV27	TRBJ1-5	CASSLGGKQPQHF	TGTGCCAGCTCCCTGGGGGGTAAACAGCCCCAGCATTTT
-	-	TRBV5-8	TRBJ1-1	CASSLGTVGDTEAFF	TGTGCCAGCAGCTTGGGTACAGTGGGGGACACTGAAGCTTTCTTT
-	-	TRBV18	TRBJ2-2	CASSASTNTGELFF	TGTGCCAGCTCAGCCTCTACGAACACCGGGGAGCTGTTTTTT
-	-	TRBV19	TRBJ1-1	CASRSGRQNTEAFF	TGTGCCAGTAGATCGGGACGGCAGAACACTGAAGCTTTCTTT
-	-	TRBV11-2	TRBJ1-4	CASSSLRAPGGKLFF	TGTGCCAGCAGCTCGCTACGGGCTCCGGGAGGAAAACTGTTTTTT
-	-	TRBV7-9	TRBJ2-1	CASSQTGYEQFF	TGTGCCAGCAGCCAGACAGGCTATGAGCAGTTCTTC
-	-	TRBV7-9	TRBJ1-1	CASSLGQATEAFF	TGTGCCAGCAGCTTAGGGCAGGCCACTGAAGCTTTCTTT
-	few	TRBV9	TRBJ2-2	CASSVIGSTGELFF	TGTGCCAGCAGCGTAATCGGATCCACCGGGGAGCTGTTTTTT
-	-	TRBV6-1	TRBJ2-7	CASSELYSRSSYEQYF	TGTGCCAGCAGTGAATTATACAGCCGTTCCTCCTACGAGCAGTACTTC
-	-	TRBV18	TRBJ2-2	CASSPADTLGELFF	TGTGCCAGCTCACCGGCGGACACACTCGGGGAGCTGTTTTTT
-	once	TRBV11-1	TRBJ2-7	CASSLGQLYEQYF	TGTGCCAGCAGCTTAGGACAGCTCTACGAGCAGTACTTC
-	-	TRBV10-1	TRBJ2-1	CASSESAATSYNEQFF	TGCGCCAGCAGTGAGTCTGCGGCCACTTCCTACAATGAGCAGTTCTTC
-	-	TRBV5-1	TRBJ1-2	CASSLPGAGYGYTF	TGCGCCAGCAGCTTGCCAGGGGCGGGCTATGGCTACACCTTC
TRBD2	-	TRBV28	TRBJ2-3	CASRGVGGRAADTQYF	TGTGCCAGCAGGGGTGTGGGCGGGAGGGCGGCAGATACGCAGTATTTT
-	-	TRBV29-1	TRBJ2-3	CSVRRQGGETDTQYF	TGCAGCGTCCGCCGACAGGGAGGGGAGACAGATACGCAGTATTTT
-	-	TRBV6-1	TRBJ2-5	CASSDGSWETQYF	TGTGCCAGCAGTGATGGAAGCTGGGAGACCCAGTACTTC
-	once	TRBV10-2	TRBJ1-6	CASSGSSYNSPLHF	TGCGCCAGCAGTGGGAGCTCCTATAATTCACCCCTCCACTTT
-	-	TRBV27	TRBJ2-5	CASSLWGSQKETQYF	TGTGCCAGCAGTTTATGGGGTAGCCAGAAAGAGACCCAGTACTTC
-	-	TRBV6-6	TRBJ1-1	CASSSRGLIMNTEAFF	TGTGCCAGCAGTTCCCGAGGACTGATTATGAACACTGAAGCTTTCTTT
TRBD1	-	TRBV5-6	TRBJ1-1	CATKRTLQGEAEAFF	TGTGCCACCAAAAGGACCCTACAGGGGGAGGCTGAAGCTTTCTTT
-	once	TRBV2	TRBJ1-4	CAIGGNEKLFF	TGTGCCATCGGGGGTAATGAAAAACTGTTTTTT
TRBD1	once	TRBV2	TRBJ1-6	CASRLQGAGGSPLHF	TGTGCCAGCAGGTTACAGGGGGCGGGAGGATCACCCCTCCACTTT
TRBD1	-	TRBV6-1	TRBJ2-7	CASSDPGQVRSYEQYF	TGTGCCAGCAGTGACCCGGGACAGGTCCGCTCCTACGAGCAGTACTTC
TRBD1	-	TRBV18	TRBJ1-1	CASSPQGTGGLNTEAFF	TGTGCCAGCTCACCACAAGGAACAGGGGGCCTGAACACTGAAGCTTTCTTT
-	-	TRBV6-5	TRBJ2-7	CASSLDGTFWEQYF	TGTGCCAGCAGCCTTGACGGGACTTTCTGGGAGCAGTACTTC
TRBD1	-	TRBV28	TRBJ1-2	CASSIRTGGGYGYTF	TGTGCCAGCAGTATAAGGACAGGGGGAGGGTATGGCTACACCTTC